The 26 T cell receptor beta chains below all came from one sample that was sequenced in a study of blood T cells in healthy people across ages. Primed by a sample-barcoded 5' primer and a J-beta primer mix, a second PCR proceeded for about 6 to 12 cycles. TCRdb reprocessed the 5' RACE reads with MiXCR, giving one entry per CDR3 protein. The sample has hundreds of thousands of distinct CDR3 sequences, approximately 50% seen once. Sequences were obtained from blood. The receptors stem from a man in his 60s in good health.

This sequence joins TRBV12-3 or TRBV12-4 and TRBJ1-4; D is ambiguous. With 6 bases removed from V and 4 bases from J, the gap between germline ends came to 12 bases. The CDR3 has 14 amino acids. The CDR3 loop reads CASRFGQNNEKLFF. As DNA, the CDR3 is TGTGCCAGCAGGTTCGGGCAGAATAATGAAAAACTGTTTTTT.

The sample holds one count of this clonotype. The chain links TRBV3-1 to TRBJ2-1; a possible D gene is TRBD2 (5 bases). The CDR3 length is 16 residues. The V gene lost 0 bases and the J gene lost 4 bases, with 13 bases spanning the gap. CDR1 and CDR2 (germline): LGHDT, YNNKEL (reference sequence). The CDR3 protein is CASSQDPPRGYNEQFF. Written as DNA, the CDR3 is TGTGCCAGCAGCCAAGACCCTCCGAGAGGGTACAATGAGCAGTTCTTC.

The chain links TRBV7-2 to TRBJ2-1; 7 bases are a match to TRBD1. V lost 5 bases and J lost 5; bases outside the gene matches: 12. This CDR3 is built from 16 residues. Germline-derived CDR1 and CDR2 are SGHTA and FQGNSA. Written as DNA, the CDR3 is TGTGCCAGCAGCACCCACGGGACAGAGACCCACAATGAGCAGTTCTTC. Its protein product is CASSTHGTETHNEQFF.

The chain combines TRBV2 with TRBJ2-1; 8 nucleotides match TRBD1. V shed 6 bases and J 8 bases; nucleotides not matched to a gene: 12. Germline V gene sequence: CDR1 SNHLY, CDR2 FYNNEI. This CDR3 has 15 amino acids. The CDR3 loop is CASSNRRGRPDEQFF. The DNA of the CDR3 is TGTGCCAGCAGCAACCGCAGGGGGCGACCCGATGAGCAGTTCTTC.

This clonotype was observed many times. The chain combines TRBV20-1 with TRBJ2-7, with 8 bases matching TRBD1. Germline V CDR1 and CDR2: DFQATT, SNEGSKA (reference sequence). V gave up 1 base and J gave up 4 bases; unmatched junction bases: 3. The CDR3 extends over 13 amino acids. As DNA, the CDR3 is TGCAGTGCTAGAGGGACAGGGAGGTACGAGCAGTACTTC. It codes for CSARGTGRYEQYF.

This rearrangement joins TRBV7-2 to TRBJ2-5; weak D call: TRBD2 (6 bases). V lost 5 bases to trimming and J lost 4 bases, with 17 bases between them. In germline, CDR1 is SGHTA, CDR2 FQGNSA. The CDR3 has 15 amino acids. The CDR3 DNA follows: TGTGCCAGCAGCCGTAGCGGCGGATTGGGAGAGACCCAGTACTTC. Its protein is CASSRSGGLGETQYF.

The V and J genes are TRBV4-1 and TRBJ2-5; 7 bases match TRBD2. Germline CDR1 is MGHRA and CDR2 is YSYEKL. This CDR3 has 20 amino acids. The V and J ends lost 1 base and 1 base, in that order; junction bases with no gene match: 18. CDR3 protein: CASSQAWPGGIAPSQETQYF. The DNA for the CDR3 is TGCGCCAGCAGCCAAGCCTGGCCGGGGGGAATAGCCCCTTCCCAAGAGACCCAGTACTTC.

The chain joins TRBV5-1 to TRBJ2-3, with 11 nucleotides matching TRBD2. V lost 4 bases and J lost 2; bases outside the gene matches: 3. The CDR3 spans 15 residues. Germline lookup yields CDR1 SGHRS and CDR2 YFSETQ. CDR3 nucleotide sequence: TGCGCCAGCAGCATGGGACTAGCGGTCACAGATACGCAGTATTTT. Its translation: CASSMGLAVTDTQYF.

The chain is built from TRBV20-1 and TRBJ2-5; 10 positions match TRBD2. The CDR3 is 13 amino acids. The germline gives CDR1 DFQATT, CDR2 SNEGSKA (reference sequence). The DNA for the CDR3 is TGCAGCCAACTAGCGGGGACTCAAGAGACCCAGTACTTC. Its translation: CSQLAGTQETQYF.

V and J are TRBV10-3 and TRBJ2-2; D possibly matches TRBD1 or TRBD2 (6 bases each). Trimming took off 6 bases at V and 5 bases at J, with 16 bases between the two ends. The CDR3 sequence is 15 residues long. Germline-derived CDR1 and CDR2 are ENHRY and SYGVKD. The CDR3 DNA follows: TGTGCCATCAGGACGGCGAGGGGGGAAACCGGGGAGCTGTTTTTT. Encoded protein: CAIRTARGETGELFF.

The V call is TRBV3-1, the J call TRBJ1-5, with D maybe TRBD1 (5 bases). The CDR3 has 14 amino acids. Germline V gives CDR1 LGHDT, CDR2 YNNKEL (reference sequence). Trimming removed 2 bases from V and 6 bases from J, with 11 bases in between. The DNA for the CDR3 is TGTGCCAGCAGCCAAACGTCCCAGGGTCAGCCCCAGCATTTT. It yields the protein CASSQTSQGQPQHF.

In nucleotides, the CDR3 is TGTGCCAGCAGGAAGGACAGCACAGATACGCAGTATTTT. This encodes CASRKDSTDTQYF. The rearrangement links TRBV12-3 or TRBV12-4 to TRBJ2-3; unclear D gene. The ends were cut back, 6 bases at V and 0 bases at J, with 7 bases in the middle. CDR3 length: 13 residues.

This clonotype has only a few counts. This chain uses TRBV7-2 with TRBJ2-5, with TRBD2 matching 12 bases. This CDR3 is 16 amino acids long. The junction had 3 bases not matched to a gene; V was cut back by 4 bases and J by 0 bases. CDR1 SGHTA and CDR2 FQGNSA come from the germline V gene. The CDR3 spells CASSSGLAGHQETQYF. CDR3 nucleotides: TGTGCCAGCAGCTCGGGACTAGCGGGTCACCAAGAGACCCAGTACTTC.

The V and J genes are TRBV7-9 and TRBJ2-1; TRBD2 is a possible D gene (6 bases). The germline V and J ends were trimmed by 0 bases and 9 bases, with 15 bases remaining between them. Germline V lookup: CDR1 SEHNR, CDR2 FQNEAQ (reference sequence). The CDR3 spans 15 residues. The CDR3 DNA reads as TGTGCCAGCAGCTTAGCGGGGGGAACCCCTGTTGAGCAGTTCTTC. Translation gives CASSLAGGTPVEQFF.

This clonotype was observed a few times. The chain carries TRBV15 and TRBJ2-7, with D possibly called TRBD1 or TRBD2 (5 bases each). The better agreement between TRBJ2-5 and the DNA end casts doubt on the J call. This CDR3 region has 16 residues. The germline gives CDR1 LNHNV, CDR2 YYDKDF (reference sequence). CDR3 sequence reads: CATSRDLQGGLETQYF. Here the CDR3 DNA reads TGTGCCACCAGCAGAGATCTCCAGGGCGGGTTGGAGACCCAGTACTTC.

This chain uses TRBV12-3 or TRBV12-4 with TRBJ2-1; 9 bases are shared with TRBD2. J was trimmed by 10 bases and V by 4 bases; bases with no gene match: 14. This CDR3 has 16 amino acids. The CDR3 region is CASSSRTSGGLREQFF. The CDR3 region has the DNA TGTGCCAGCAGTTCACGGACCAGCGGGGGGCTGCGGGAGCAGTTCTTC.

This clonotype was counted a few times. The chain couples TRBV6-6 to TRBJ2-7; D uncertain. The CDR3 consists of 16 residues. V lost 0 bases, J lost 2 bases, and 14 bases lay in between. Per the germline V gene, CDR1 is MNHNY and CDR2 is SVGAGI (reference sequence). The CDR3 spells CASSYSSRTPPYEQYF. The CDR3 DNA is TGTGCCAGCAGTTACTCGTCACGGACCCCCCCCTACGAGCAGTACTTC.

In nucleotides, the CDR3 is TGCAGTGCTAGAGAGGGGGCTGGCTACAATGAGCAGTTCTTC. Protein product: CSAREGAGYNEQFF. The gene calls are TRBV20-1 and TRBJ2-1, with D maybe TRBD1 (6 bases). V was trimmed by 0 bases and J by 3 bases, leaving 9 bases between them. CDR3 size: 14 residues. The germline V gene has CDR1 DFQATT and CDR2 SNEGSKA (reference sequence).

The rearrangement links TRBV7-2 to TRBJ1-4; the D is unclear. The CDR3 runs 13 residues. V was clipped by 1 base and J by 4 bases, with 4 bases between them. Germline CDR1 reads SGHTA; CDR2 reads FQGNSA. CDR3 bases: TGTGCCAGCAGCTTAGACAGTAATGAAAAACTGTTTTTT. This sequence encodes CASSLDSNEKLFF.

The chain uses TRBV6-5 and TRBJ1-2; D is uncertain. The germline V gene encodes CDR1 MNHEY and CDR2 SVGAGI. The V end lost 6 bases, the J end lost 6 bases, and 14 bases lay between the germline ends. The CDR3 loop spans 13 amino acids. The DNA of the CDR3 is TGTGCCAGCAGCCGACAAGATTATGATGGCTACACCTTC. Encoded protein: CASSRQDYDGYTF.

This clonotype came up a few times. The chain couples TRBV12-3 or TRBV12-4 to TRBJ2-1; D remains unclear. V shed 5 bases and J shed 3 bases, with 14 bases lying between them. This CDR3 contains 15 residues. CDR3 sequence: CASSPKRALYNEQFF. As DNA, the CDR3 is TGTGCCAGCAGTCCTAAACGGGCCCTCTACAATGAGCAGTTCTTC.

J is TRBJ2-1 and V is TRBV18; TRBD2 matches at 7 bases. Losses at the gene ends were 2 bases for V and 3 bases for J; bases not matched to a gene: 7. The germline gives CDR1 KGHSH, CDR2 LQKENI. This CDR3 has 16 amino acids. CDR3 sequence reads: CASSPSAGRGYNEQFF. In nucleotides, the CDR3 is TGTGCCAGCTCACCATCCGCAGGGAGGGGCTACAATGAGCAGTTCTTC.

The CDR3 nucleotides are TGTGCCAGCAGTTACTATCAGAGCTCCTATAATTCACCCCTCCACTTT. This translates into CASSYYQSSYNSPLHF. The J gene is TRBJ1-6, the V gene TRBV6-5; no clear D. V was shortened by 1 base and J by 0 bases, with 7 bases between the two germline ends. This CDR3 region has 16 residues. Germline lookup yields CDR1 MNHEY and CDR2 SVGAGI.

In this sample, this clonotype turned up once. The J gene is TRBJ2-3, the V gene TRBV28; D is perhaps TRBD2 (6 bases). This CDR3 has 13 amino acids. The V gene's germline CDR1 is MDHEN and CDR2 SYDVKM. The germline V and J ends were trimmed by 8 bases and 6 bases, with 15 bases remaining between them. The CDR3 nucleotides read TGTGCCAGCGGGGGACTCTCCAGGGATACGCAGTATTTT. It codes for CASGGLSRDTQYF. Combining the CDR3 with reference TRBV28 and TRBJ2-3 gives the whole variable domain DVKVTQSSRYLVKRTGEKVFLECVQDMDHENMFWYRQDPGLGLRLIYFSYDVKMKEKGDIPEGYSVSREKKERFSLILESASTNQTSMYLCASGGLSRDTQYFGPGTRLTVL.

At least ten counts were recorded for this clonotype. This rearrangement joins TRBV7-9 to TRBJ1-5; 7 bases align to TRBD1. Germline V gene lookup returns CDR1 SEHNR and CDR2 FQNEAQ (reference sequence). The ends lost 1 base at V and 0 bases at J; junction bases unmatched: 0. The CDR3 is made up of 15 amino acids. CDR3 loop: CASSLEGASNQPQHF. CDR3 DNA: TGTGCCAGCAGCTTAGAGGGGGCTAGCAATCAGCCCCAGCATTTT.

This clonotype was found a few times. J is TRBJ2-1 and V is TRBV5-1; unclear D gene. The CDR3 consists of 16 residues. Trimming shortened V by 4 bases and J by 0 bases, and 14 bases separated the two germline ends. Germline values: CDR1 SGHRS, CDR2 YFSETQ. The CDR3 loop reads CASSIDQWSSYNEQFF. DNA for the CDR3: TGCGCCAGCAGCATAGACCAGTGGAGCTCCTACAATGAGCAGTTCTTC.